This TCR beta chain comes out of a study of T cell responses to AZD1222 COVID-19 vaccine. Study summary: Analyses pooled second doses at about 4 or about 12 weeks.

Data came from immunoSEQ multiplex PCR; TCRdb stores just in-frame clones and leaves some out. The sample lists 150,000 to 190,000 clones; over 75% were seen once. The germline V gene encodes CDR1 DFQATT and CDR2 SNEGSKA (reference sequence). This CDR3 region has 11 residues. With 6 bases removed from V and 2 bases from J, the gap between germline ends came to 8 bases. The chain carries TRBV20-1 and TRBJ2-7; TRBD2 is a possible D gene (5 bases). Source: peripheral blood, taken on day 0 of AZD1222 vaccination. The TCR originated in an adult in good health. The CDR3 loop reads CSAPRAYEQYF. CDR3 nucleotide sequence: TGCAGTGCCCCGCGGGCCTACGAGCAGTACTTC.